A single sample gave rise to the 9 T cell receptor beta chains below, sequenced in a study of T-cell memory formation after mild COVID-19. TCRdb called the 5' RACE reads again in MiXCR, with one record for every CDR3 protein. The sample has 550,000 to 650,000 distinct CDR3 sequences, roughly 17% seen once; the top ten hold about 8.1%. The specimen sequenced was PBMCs or a T cell subset sorted from them (not recorded which). The receptors were sampled from an adult woman who had mild COVID-19 (a few samples of this study predate the infection). Cell type and time point are not known.

The V gene is TRBV7-8, the J gene TRBJ1-1; D gene uncertain. V was shortened by 1 base and J by 0 bases, with 9 bases between the two germline ends. Germline V gives CDR1 SGHVS, CDR2 FQNEAQ. The CDR3 contains 15 residues. The CDR3 DNA follows: TGTGCCAGCAGCTTAGTAGACGGCATGAACACTGAAGCTTTCTTT. Its translation is CASSLVDGMNTEAFF.

This chain uses TRBV12-3 or TRBV12-4 with TRBJ1-2; D gene unclear. The CDR3 loop spans 15 amino acids. Trimming shortened V by 8 bases and J by 2 bases, and 18 bases separated the two germline ends. The CDR3 loop reads CASASMGERNYGYTF. In DNA form, the CDR3 reads TGTGCCAGCGCCTCTATGGGTGAGAGAAACTATGGCTACACCTTC.

V usage is TRBV6-5 and J usage is TRBJ2-7; TRBD1 agrees at 11 bases. Germline trimming cut 6 bases from V and 11 bases from J; bases unmatched to any gene: 12. Germline-derived CDR1 and CDR2 are MNHEY and SVGAGI. The CDR3 covers 14 residues. CDR3 sequence: CASSPRDRGSVEYF. CDR3 DNA: TGTGCCAGCAGCCCCCGGGACAGGGGGTCCGTGGAGTACTTC.

This clonotype was recorded a few times. The chain employs TRBV5-1 and TRBJ1-1, with D maybe TRBD1 (6 bases). With 7 bases removed from V and 1 base from J, the gap between germline ends came to 17 bases. Germline CDR1 SGHRS, CDR2 YFSETQ. The CDR3 contains 15 residues. Here the CDR3 DNA reads TGCGCCAGCGGTCGGCAGGGACACTCGAACACTGAAGCTTTCTTT. Amino acid sequence: CASGRQGHSNTEAFF.

This clonotype was seen more than once but under ten times. The V gene is TRBV24-1, the J gene TRBJ2-2, with TRBD2 matching over 13 bases. Germline trimming cut 3 bases from V and 6 bases from J; bases unmatched to any gene: 6. This CDR3 comprises 17 residues. Per the germline V gene, CDR1 is KGHDR and CDR2 is SFDVKD. CDR3 sequence reads: CATSDATGTSGAGELFF. In DNA form, the CDR3 reads TGTGCCACCAGTGATGCTACCGGGACTAGCGGGGCCGGGGAGCTGTTTTTT.

This clonotype has just a few counts. As DNA, the CDR3 is TGTGCCAGCAGTTATTCACCTCTTAGTGGGTATAGCAATCAGCCCCAGCATTTT. It specifies CASSYSPLSGYSNQPQHF. The chain couples TRBV6-2 or TRBV6-3 to TRBJ1-5; D is uncertain. This CDR3 is built from 18 residues. Germline lookup yields CDR1 MNHEY and CDR2 SVGEGT. V shed 3 bases and J shed 0 bases, with 18 bases lying between them.

The chain carries TRBV7-2 and TRBJ1-2, with 8 bases fitting TRBD1. Germline trimming cut 4 bases from V and 6 bases from J; bases unmatched to any gene: 4. The CDR3 length is 13 residues. CDR1 is SGHTA, CDR2 FQGNSA, per germline. The CDR3 is CASSSAGGDGYTF. In DNA, the CDR3 is TGTGCCAGCAGCTCCGCAGGGGGCGATGGCTACACCTTC.

The chain links TRBV3-1 to TRBJ2-5; 8 nucleotides agree with TRBD2. Germline CDR1 reads LGHDT; CDR2 reads YNNKEL (reference sequence). With 4 bases clipped from V and 7 bases from J, the junction kept 14 bases outside the gene matches. The CDR3 has 16 amino acids. This CDR3 reads CASSLALPGGQGTQYF. CDR3 DNA: TGTGCCAGCAGCCTAGCCTTGCCGGGGGGGCAGGGGACCCAGTACTTC.

V usage is TRBV7-9 and J usage is TRBJ2-5, with 14 bases aligning to TRBD2. The CDR3 consists of 18 residues. Per germline, CDR1 SEHNR and CDR2 FQNEAQ (reference sequence). Trimming took 5 bases from V and 6 from J; bases not matched to a gene: 14. DNA of the CDR3: TGTGCCAGCAGCCTTGAGATGGCCGGGACTAGCGGGAGAAAGACCCAGTACTTC. Translating gives CASSLEMAGTSGRKTQYF.